The 8 T cell receptor beta chains below all came from one sample that was sequenced in a study of blood T cell repertoires in COVID-19. The method was immunoSEQ multiplex PCR; TCRdb's version includes in-frame clones alone and lacks a portion of them. The sample lists approximately 280,000 clones, roughly 90% seen once, with about 1.8% in the top ten. Input material: PBMCs or T cells enriched from blood (not recorded which). These receptor sequences come from a young woman with acute COVID-19.

The chain is built from TRBV7-3 and TRBJ2-1; 11 bases are a match to TRBD1. The V gene's germline CDR1 is SGHTA and CDR2 FQGTGA. The CDR3 length is 19 residues. J gave up 4 bases and V 5 bases, and 16 bases lay outside the gene matches. CDR3 region: CASSTRTGGLSGRYNEQFF. The CDR3 DNA reads as TGTGCCAGCAGCACCCGGACAGGGGGCCTGAGCGGGAGGTACAATGAGCAGTTCTTC. Full variable domain (outside the CDR3, taken from reference TRBV7-3 and TRBJ2-1): GAGVSQTPSNKVTEKGKYVELRCDPISGHTALYWYRQSLGQGPEFLIYFQGTGAADDSGLPNDRFFAVRPEGSVSTLKIQRTERGDSAVYLCASSTRTGGLSGRYNEQFFGPGTRLTVL.

V gene TRBV9 combines with J gene TRBJ2-1; 10 bases align to TRBD1. After removal of 4 bases from V and 4 bases from J, the junction contained 5 bases not matched to a gene. The germline gives CDR1 SGDLS, CDR2 YYNGEE. The CDR3 spans 15 residues. CDR3 sequence (DNA): TGTGCCAGCAGCACCCGACAGGGGGCTTACAATGAGCAGTTCTTC. Its protein product is CASSTRQGAYNEQFF.

This chain links TRBV6-5 with TRBJ1-6; the D gene is possibly TRBD1 (5 bases). The germline CDR1 and CDR2 sequences are MNHEY and SVGAGI. This CDR3 spans 14 amino acids. V lost 8 bases, J lost 0 bases, and 8 bases lay in between. The CDR3 DNA is TGTGCCAGCGGGGGGAGCTCCTATAATTCACCCCTCCACTTT. This sequence encodes CASGGSSYNSPLHF.

The chain recombines TRBV7-8 with TRBJ2-5, with D perhaps matching TRBD2 (5 bases). Germline V CDR1 and CDR2: SGHVS, FQNEAQ. The CDR3 has 15 amino acids. V was clipped by 5 bases and J by 4 bases, with 17 bases between them. The chain's CDR3 is CASSPLVGGGETQYF. The DNA for the CDR3 is TGTGCCAGCAGCCCGTTGGTGGGCGGAGGAGAGACCCAGTACTTC.

The gene calls are TRBV5-1 and TRBJ1-6; TRBD1 matches at 7 bases. The CDR3 contains 15 residues. The trim removed 3 bases at V and 7 bases at J, leaving 7 bases unmatched. CDR1 and CDR2 (germline): SGHRS, YFSETQ. CDR3 DNA sequence: TGCGCCAGCAGCTCCTCCGGGACAGAAAATTCACCCCTCCACTTT. This sequence encodes CASSSSGTENSPLHF. Filled out from reference TRBV5-1 and TRBJ1-6, the complete variable domain reads KAGVTQTPRYLIKTRGQQVTLSCSPISGHRSVSWYQQTPGQGLQFLFEYFSETQRNKGNFPGRFSGRQFSNSRSEMNVSTLELGDSALYLCASSSSGTENSPLHFGNGTRLTVT.

J is TRBJ1-1 and V is TRBV19; unclear D gene. Trimming stripped 0 bases from V and 1 base from J, with 9 bases between. The CDR3 spans 15 residues. Germline V gene data show CDR1 as LNHDA and CDR2 as SQIVND (reference sequence). CDR3 sequence reads: CASSIDRGSNTEAFF. The CDR3 DNA reads TGTGCCAGTAGTATAGATCGAGGATCGAACACTGAAGCTTTCTTT. The entire variable domain, with the rest obtained from reference TRBV19 and TRBJ1-1, is as follows: DGGITQSPKYLFRKEGQNVTLSCEQNLNHDAMYWYRQDPGQGLRLIYYSQIVNDFQKGDIAEGYSVSREKKESFPLTVTSAQKNPTAFYLCASSIDRGSNTEAFFGQGTRLTVV.

This chain uses TRBV19 with TRBJ2-6; 9 nucleotides line up with TRBD2. Germline CDR1 is LNHDA and CDR2 is SQIVND (reference sequence). Trimming took 6 bases from V and 0 from J; bases not matched to a gene: 12. The CDR3 spans 19 residues. CDR3 protein: CASSRRRLAADSGANVLTF. The DNA for the CDR3 is TGTGCCAGTAGCCGCAGGAGACTAGCGGCGGACTCTGGGGCCAACGTCCTGACTTTC. Full variable domain (remainder filled in from reference TRBV19 and TRBJ2-6): DGGITQSPKYLFRKEGQNVTLSCEQNLNHDAMYWYRQDPGQGLRLIYYSQIVNDFQKGDIAEGYSVSREKKESFPLTVTSAQKNPTAFYLCASSRRRLAADSGANVLTFGAGSRLTVL.

The V gene is TRBV29-1, the J gene TRBJ2-7, with 8 bases that match TRBD2. Losses at the gene ends were 1 base for V and 0 bases for J; bases not matched to a gene: 5. The CDR3 consists of 15 residues. Germline V lookup: CDR1 SQVTM, CDR2 ANQGSEA. DNA for the CDR3: TGCAGCGTTGAAGGTCGGGGGGGAAGCTCCTACGAGCAGTACTTC. It yields the protein CSVEGRGGSSYEQYF.